This T cell receptor beta chain was sequenced in a study of human T cells and chemical hapten exposure. The table lists this clonotype with a few counts. Its specificity is not known. The CDR3 contains 16 residues. The ends lost 0 bases at V and 3 bases at J; junction bases unmatched: 2. The authors' processing: TCRs per sample had a median of roughly 93,000 and ranged from about 23,224 to 700,000. MiXCR, applied by TCRdb to the RACE reads, yields one record per CDR3 protein. The V and J calls come from TCRdb's annotation, not from the publication. The sample shows 300,000 to 350,000 distinct CDR3 sequences, roughly 6.9% of them seen only once. Study-level findings and limits: TCRs exceeding 1 in 1000 frequency stayed unchanged with DPC sensitization.

The time point here: patch test 1, 2 weeks after DPC sensitization. Treatment in this sample: therapeutic diphenylcyclopropenone sensitization with weekly scalp DPC. The material sequenced was whole blood, taken in connection with sensitization to the hapten diphenylcyclopropenone (DPC). The receptor was derived from a woman between 18 and 30 years old with alopecia areata. Some clones in this sample may be carry-over from other donors' samples. The rearrangement uses TRBV12-3 or TRBV12-4 and TRBJ1-6, with 7 bases fitting TRBD1. The DNA for the CDR3 is TGTGCCAGCAGTTTAGCTGCAGGGGGCTATAATTCACCCCTCCACTTT. Encoded protein: CASSLAAGGYNSPLHF.